The rows below give T cell receptor beta chains drawn from one sample of a study of early T cells in non-severe SARS-CoV-2 infection. TCRdb passed the 5' RACE reads through MiXCR, listing each CDR3 protein once. Among roughly 27,000 distinct CDR3 sequences, roughly a tenth were seen once, and the ten largest hold roughly an eighth. Material: whole blood. These receptors were taken from an adult who was a healthcare worker with PCR-confirmed SARS-CoV-2 infection or an uninfected control (not recorded which). The conserved cysteine and the conserved F or W are not part of the CDR3 here.

V gene: TRBV20-1
J gene: TRBJ2-5
CDR3 protein: SARDYHRQHQETQY

V gene: TRBV6-4
J gene: TRBJ2-3
CDR3 protein: ASSDGGSGTGSSGGPADTQY